One and the same sample provided the 20 T cell receptor beta chains below, sequenced in a study of vaccination effects on CD4 cells after COVID-19. Produced via immunoSEQ multiplex PCR; TCRdb's table is partial and in-frame only. The data contain tens of thousands of clones, roughly three quarters of them seen just once; the ten biggest clones take up roughly 4%. These receptors' targets are unknown. With the ViraFEST assay, the study expanded antigen-specific CD4+ T cells using viral peptide pools, then sequenced them. When around nine days of culture had elapsed, CD4+ T cells were isolated. Vaccinated recipients, who were negative for nucleocapsid antibodies, had no history of SARS-CoV-2 infection. Sequencing was performed on CD4+ T cells from PBMCs cultured with HCoV-OC43 spike peptides, taken before COVID-19 vaccination. The subset is: HCoV-OC43 spike overlapping peptide pool stimulation. The source is a human donor who received a COVID-19 vaccine.

This clone was observed a few times. The V call is TRBV5-1, the J call TRBJ2-1; D unresolved. Germline CDR1 and CDR2: SGHRS and YFSETQ. Trimming pared 0 bases from V and 7 bases from J, leaving 2 bases between. This CDR3 is built from 11 residues. The CDR3 is CASSLENEQFF. The DNA of the CDR3 is TGCGCCAGCAGCTTGGAGAATGAGCAGTTCTTC.

This clone was recorded a few times. The chain has TRBV9 and TRBJ2-1, with D perhaps assigned TRBD1 or TRBD2 (5 bases each). This CDR3 is built from 16 residues. From germline, CDR1 is SGDLS and CDR2 YYNGEE. Deletions cut 0 bases from V and 6 bases from J, with 16 bases between. CDR3 in amino acids: CASSVAVGGGTNEQFF. The CDR3 nucleotides are TGTGCCAGCAGCGTAGCCGTGGGTGGGGGAACCAATGAGCAGTTCTTC.

This clone was recorded a few times. The CDR3 nucleotides are TGTGCCAGTAGTATGGGGGGGCACACCGGGGAGCTGTTTTTT. It codes for CASSMGGHTGELFF. The V and J genes are TRBV19 and TRBJ2-2; possibly TRBD2 for D (7 bases). The CDR3 is 14 amino acids. Germline CDR1 is LNHDA and CDR2 is SQIVND (reference sequence). Trimming took off 3 bases at V and 3 bases at J, with 8 bases between the two ends.

The chain joins TRBV6-2 or TRBV6-3 to TRBJ1-4, with D possibly matching TRBD1 (6 bases). V lost 6 bases and J lost 5, with 13 bases in between. The germline V gene encodes CDR1 MNHEY and CDR2 SVGEGT. CDR3 length: 14 amino acids. The CDR3 here is CASSPQGWNEKLFF. CDR3 bases: TGTGCCAGCAGCCCACAGGGTTGGAATGAAAAACTGTTTTTT.

V and J are TRBV3-1 (or the pseudogene TRBV3-2) and TRBJ1-1, with 8 bases that match TRBD1. The CDR3 length is 14 residues. Germline trimming cut 6 bases from V and 5 bases from J; bases unmatched to any gene: 8. Germline V gene data show CDR1 as LGHDT and CDR2 as YNNKEL (reference sequence). CDR3 bases: TGTGCCAGCAGTGATACAGGGGGATTTACTGAAGCTTTCTTT. It encodes CASSDTGGFTEAFF.

The chain combines TRBV2 with TRBJ2-3; 7 bases agree with TRBD2. The CDR3 extends over 15 amino acids. CDR1 is SNHLY and CDR2 is FYNNEI in the germline V gene. J was trimmed by 4 bases and V by 4 bases; bases with no gene match: 8. The CDR3 here is CASSARGEGADTQYF. CDR3 nucleotide sequence: TGTGCCAGCAGTGCCCGGGGGGAGGGTGCAGATACGCAGTATTTT.

The chain combines TRBV6-2 or TRBV6-3 with TRBJ1-4, with 9 bases matching TRBD1. Unmatched junction bases numbered 12, after V lost 6 bases and J lost 7 bases. This CDR3 region has 16 residues. Germline loops: CDR1 MNHEY, CDR2 SVGEGT. The CDR3, as DNA: TGTGCCAGCAGCATCCCCAGGGACAGGGAACGTGAAAAACTGTTTTTT. This gives the protein CASSIPRDREREKLFF.

This clone was observed a handful of times. This chain uses TRBV27 with TRBJ2-1; D perhaps matches TRBD2 (5 bases). The germline V gene encodes CDR1 MNHEY and CDR2 SMNVEV (reference sequence). The CDR3 is 13 amino acids. V lost 8 bases and J 8 bases, leaving 16 bases between the germline ends. The CDR3 protein is CASPIRGSHEQFF. DNA of the CDR3: TGTGCCAGCCCGATAAGAGGGTCACATGAGCAGTTCTTC.

This chain uses TRBV21-1 with TRBJ2-1; TRBD1, the D gene given by the table, was not confirmed from the DNA. TRBV21-1 counts as a pseudogene. This CDR3 has 17 residues. This CDR3 reads CASSDGDRDAGSNEQFF. The CDR3 bases are TGTGCCAGCAGCGACGGGGACAGGGATGCCGGCAGCAATGAGCAGTTCTTC.

The J gene is TRBJ2-5, the V gene TRBV30; the match to TRBD2 covers 8 bases. The CDR3 spans 14 residues. The junction had 13 bases not matched to a gene; V was cut back by 8 bases and J by 5 bases. Germline CDR1 is GTSNPN and CDR2 is SVGIG (reference sequence). DNA of the CDR3: TGTGCCGGGCGGCAGCGGGGGTCCTTTGAGACCCAGTACTTC. Translating it yields CAGRQRGSFETQYF.

This clone has just one count. CDR3 bases: TGTGCCAGCAGCTTACCAGGGGGCGACACCGGGGAGCTGTTTTTT. This sequence encodes CASSLPGGDTGELFF. The V call is TRBV11-2, the J call TRBJ2-2, with 8 nucleotides matching TRBD1. CDR3 size: 15 residues. Trimming removed 2 bases from V and 3 bases from J; junction bases left unmatched: 2. The germline V gene has CDR1 SGHAT and CDR2 FQNNGV.

This clone was counted many times. The chain combines TRBV12-5 with TRBJ1-5; unclear D gene. Germline CDR1 reads LGHNT; CDR2 reads FRNRAP. V dropped 0 bases and J dropped 10 bases, with 25 bases sitting between them. The length of the CDR3 is 18 residues. In DNA, the CDR3 is TGTGCTAGTGGTTTGGTTAGGCAAGGTGGCCACCGAACTAATCCCCAGCATTTT. It translates to CASGLVRQGGHRTNPQHF.

This chain uses TRBV6-5 with TRBJ2-1; D gene uncertain. The CDR3 runs to 13 residues. Trimming left V 4 bases short and J 5 bases short, with 9 bases between. In germline, CDR1 is MNHEY, CDR2 SVGAGI. The CDR3, as DNA: TGTGCCAGCAGTTTCGACGAGGACAATGAGCAGTTCTTC. As protein: CASSFDEDNEQFF.

The CDR3 DNA reads TGTGCCAGCAGCCCAAGACAGGTGTACACTGAAGCTTTCTTT. This encodes CASSPRQVYTEAFF. V and J are TRBV7-3 and TRBJ1-1; the D gene is possibly TRBD1 (6 bases). From germline, CDR1 is SGHTA and CDR2 FQGTGA. The V gene lost 5 bases and the J gene lost 3 bases, with 13 bases spanning the gap. The CDR3 is made up of 14 amino acids.

V usage is TRBV10-1 and J usage is TRBJ2-2; D gene unclear. Trimming pared 4 bases from V and 5 bases from J, leaving 5 bases between. The CDR3 length is 12 residues. Looked up from germline, CDR1 is WNHNN and CDR2 is SYGVQD (reference sequence). In DNA, the CDR3 is TGCGCCAGCAGTGTGGGGACCGGGGAGCTGTTTTTT. This translates into CASSVGTGELFF.

This clone was observed a handful of times. The chain couples TRBV14 to TRBJ2-2, with a weak D call TRBD2 (5 bases). V gave up 0 bases and J gave up 6 bases, with 17 bases separating them. Germline V gene sequence: CDR1 SGHDN, CDR2 FVKESK. The CDR3 runs 17 residues. CDR3 sequence: CASSQELPSVRAGELFF. In DNA, the CDR3 is TGTGCCAGCAGCCAAGAACTGCCGAGCGTGAGGGCCGGGGAGCTGTTTTTT.

This clone was observed a few times. This chain joins TRBV13 and TRBJ1-6; 7 bases are a match to TRBD1. J gave up 10 bases and V 0 bases, and 9 bases lay outside the gene matches. Germline CDR1 and CDR2: PRHDT and FYEKMQ (reference sequence). The CDR3 contains 16 residues. This chain's CDR3 is CASSLGPGQSRSPLHF. In DNA form, the CDR3 reads TGTGCCAGCAGCTTAGGACCGGGACAGTCACGCTCACCCCTCCACTTT.

The rearrangement joins TRBV6-5 to TRBJ1-2; 9 bases are a match to TRBD1. The CDR3 extends over 14 amino acids. V was pared by 7 bases and J by 6 bases, with 9 bases of the junction left unmatched. Germline V gene sequence: CDR1 MNHEY, CDR2 SVGAGI. The chain's CDR3 is CASTRTGEDDGYTF. The CDR3 nucleotides are TGTGCCAGCACCCGGACAGGGGAGGACGATGGCTACACCTTC.

This clone was observed a handful of times. V is TRBV28 and J is TRBJ1-6; TRBD1 matches at 8 bases. With V trimmed by 5 bases and J by 10 bases, 7 bases remained unmatched. The germline V gene has CDR1 MDHEN and CDR2 SYDVKM. The CDR3 is 14 amino acids. This CDR3 is CASSRTGTNSPLHF. The CDR3 coding sequence is TGTGCCAGCAGTCGGACAGGGACGAACTCACCCCTCCACTTT.

The V call is TRBV24-1, the J call TRBJ2-5; 8 bases map to TRBD2. CDR1 KGHDR and CDR2 SFDVKD come from the germline V gene. The V gene end was trimmed by 4 bases and the J gene end by 4 bases; junction bases not matched to a gene: 7. The CDR3 totals 15 residues. The CDR3 nucleotides read TGTGCCACCAGTGACCCGGGACTAGTATCAGAGACCCAGTACTTC. This codes for CATSDPGLVSETQYF.